A single sample is the source of the 21 T cell receptor beta chains below, sequenced in a study of blood T cell repertoires in COVID-19. The data were produced by immunoSEQ multiplex PCR, yet TCRdb's version contains in-frame clones alone and is incomplete. Found here are some 220,000 clones, around four fifths of them singletons; the top ten hold about 5.6%. Sequencing was done on a sample of peripheral blood. These receptors all stem from a woman in her 70s with COVID-19, enrolled during active disease.

This rearrangement joins TRBV5-1 to TRBJ1-2, with D maybe TRBD1 (5 bases). V gave up 4 bases and J gave up 6 bases, with 22 bases separating them. Germline-derived CDR1 and CDR2 are SGHRS and YFSETQ. This CDR3 region has 16 residues. This CDR3 reads CASSLRQLEKGHGYTF. The CDR3 nucleotides read TGCGCCAGCAGCCTACGACAGCTCGAAAAGGGCCATGGCTACACCTTC.

The chain recombines TRBV5-4 with TRBJ2-7, with 8 bases aligning to TRBD2. Germline values: CDR1 SGHNT, CDR2 YYREEE (reference sequence). There are 15 residues in the CDR3. V trimming: 3 bases; J trimming: 6 bases; junction bases outside the gene matches: 11. The CDR3 DNA is TGTGCCAGCAGCTCGGGGACTAGGTCCTGGCCCGAGCAGTACTTC. It codes for CASSSGTRSWPEQYF.

This chain uses TRBV5-6 with TRBJ2-1; 9 bases line up with TRBD2. Germline V CDR1 and CDR2: SGHDT, YYEEEE. V dropped 0 bases and J dropped 4; count of bases not matched to a gene: 8. CDR3 size: 17 residues. The CDR3, as DNA: TGTGCCAGCAGCTTGGTGAGTAGCGGGAGTCAATACAATGAGCAGTTCTTC. This codes for CASSLVSSGSQYNEQFF.

This sequence joins TRBV7-9 and TRBJ2-3; TRBD2 agrees at 10 bases. Germline lookup yields CDR1 SEHNR and CDR2 FQNEAQ (reference sequence). Trimming took 1 base from V and 6 from J; bases not matched to a gene: 10. The CDR3 loop spans 17 amino acids. The CDR3 protein is CASSLGVAGGGTDTQYF. The CDR3 DNA reads TGTGCCAGCAGCTTAGGGGTAGCGGGAGGAGGTACCGATACGCAGTATTTT.

Points on this clone: The junction does not match germline at one end; this may be a read error. V is TRBV30 and J is TRBJ2-5; 13 positions agree with TRBD2. This CDR3 has 14 amino acids. Germline CDR1 reads GTSNPN; CDR2 reads SVGIG (reference sequence). CDR3 sequence (DNA): TGTGCCGGGAGACTAGCGGGAGGACAAGAGACCCAGTACTTC. Its translation: CAGRLAGGQETQYF.

The rearrangement joins TRBV7-9 to TRBJ1-1; D unresolved. This CDR3 region has 13 residues. Trimming stripped 5 bases from V and 2 bases from J, with 9 bases between. Germline values: CDR1 SEHNR, CDR2 FQNEAQ (reference sequence). The CDR3 sequence is CASSPGINTEAFF. CDR3 coding DNA: TGTGCCAGCAGCCCCGGGATCAACACTGAAGCTTTCTTT.

CDR3 sequence (DNA): TGTGCCATCAGTGATATTAGCAATCAGCCCCAGCATTTT. Its protein is CAISDISNQPQHF. This chain links TRBV10-3 with TRBJ1-5, with D hard to call. This CDR3 region has 13 residues. Germline lookup yields CDR1 ENHRY and CDR2 SYGVKD. Deletions cut 3 bases from V and 0 bases from J, with 3 bases between.

The table lists this clone with a few counts. This rearrangement joins TRBV28 to TRBJ1-6, with 7 bases fitting TRBD1. CDR1 and CDR2 (germline): MDHEN, SYDVKM. CDR3 length: 17 residues. J gave up 0 bases and V 6 bases, and 8 bases lay outside the gene matches. The CDR3 region is CASSRKTGSSYNSPLHF. The CDR3 nucleotides read TGTGCCAGCAGCCGGAAGACAGGGAGCTCCTATAATTCACCCCTCCACTTT.

This clone was observed a single time. The chain carries TRBV6-1 and TRBJ2-7; 7 bases match TRBD1. The J segment lost 1 base and the V segment lost 0 bases, leaving 6 bases of the junction unmatched. Germline lookup yields CDR1 MNHNS and CDR2 SASEGT. CDR3 length: 16 amino acids. Here the CDR3 reads CASSEAVRDSSYEQYF. CDR3 nucleotides: TGTGCCAGCAGTGAAGCCGTTAGGGACAGTTCCTACGAGCAGTACTTC.

The genes are TRBV7-2 and TRBJ2-5; 10 bases are shared with TRBD1. The CDR3 spans 15 residues. Germline V gene lookup returns CDR1 SGHTA and CDR2 FQGNSA. Trimming removed 5 bases from V and 6 bases from J; junction bases left unmatched: 9. The CDR3 sequence: CASSPSRDRGKTQYF. Written as DNA, the CDR3 is TGTGCCAGCAGCCCTAGTAGGGACAGGGGAAAGACCCAGTACTTC.

This chain joins TRBV25-1 and TRBJ2-3; 8 bases align to TRBD2. With V trimmed by 1 base and J by 2 bases, 11 bases remained unmatched. Germline V gene data show CDR1 as MGHDK and CDR2 as SYGVNS. The CDR3 length is 18 residues. The CDR3 loop is CASSESAPGGLATDTQYF. CDR3 coding DNA: TGTGCCAGCAGTGAATCCGCCCCGGGAGGACTAGCCACAGATACGCAGTATTTT.

The chain carries TRBV28 and TRBJ1-1; no clear D. The V gene's germline CDR1 is MDHEN and CDR2 SYDVKM. V lost 2 bases to trimming and J lost 1 base, with 5 bases between them. CDR3 length: 13 residues. CDR3 bases: TGTGCCAGCAGTTTACCGGGGAACACTGAAGCTTTCTTT. Its protein is CASSLPGNTEAFF.

The V call is TRBV18, the J call TRBJ2-7; TRBD1 matches 7 bases. CDR1 is KGHSH, CDR2 LQKENI, per germline. CDR3 size: 15 residues. Germline trimming cut 3 bases from V and 4 bases from J; bases unmatched to any gene: 9. The CDR3 is CASSPGGQARYEQYF. The CDR3 DNA is TGTGCCAGCTCACCTGGAGGACAGGCGCGTTACGAGCAGTACTTC.

The chain uses TRBV29-1 and TRBJ1-2; D might be TRBD1 (5 bases). V was pared by 3 bases and J by 5 bases, with 10 bases between. The V gene's germline CDR1 is SQVTM and CDR2 ANQGSEA. This CDR3 spans 12 amino acids. CDR3 sequence: CSVDRVGYGYTF. CDR3 nucleotide sequence: TGCAGCGTTGACAGGGTTGGGTATGGCTACACCTTC.

The rearrangement uses TRBV21-1 and TRBJ1-2; the D call TRBD1 from the table was never checked on the DNA. TRBV21-1 is deemed a pseudogene. The length of the CDR3 is 14 residues. The CDR3 nucleotides are TGTGCCAGCAGCAAGGGACAGCGTGTCTATGGCTACACCTTC. As protein: CASSKGQRVYGYTF.

The J gene is TRBJ1-2, the V gene TRBV6-5, with 7 bases that match TRBD1. Losses at the gene ends were 2 bases for V and 3 bases for J; bases not matched to a gene: 6. Germline V gives CDR1 MNHEY, CDR2 SVGAGI. The CDR3 spans 15 residues. The CDR3: CASSYRGLLDYGYTF. The CDR3 DNA reads as TGTGCCAGCAGTTACAGGGGGCTTTTGGACTATGGCTACACCTTC.

V gene TRBV9 combines with J gene TRBJ1-2; TRBD1 might be the D (6 bases). The ends were cut back, 0 bases at V and 4 bases at J, with 13 bases in the middle. This CDR3 contains 15 residues. Germline V gene sequence: CDR1 SGDLS, CDR2 YYNGEE. The CDR3 bases are TGTGCCAGCAGCGTAGGGTCCGGGGGGCTCTATGGCTACACCTTC. This encodes CASSVGSGGLYGYTF.

The rearrangement links TRBV5-1 to TRBJ2-7; D uncertain. Germline V gene data show CDR1 as SGHRS and CDR2 as YFSETQ. CDR3 length equals 11 residues. Deletions cut 1 base from V and 9 bases from J, with 8 bases between. The CDR3 sequence: CASSLRGRQYF. CDR3 DNA: TGCGCCAGCAGCTTGCGAGGAAGGCAGTACTTC.

V usage is TRBV18 and J usage is TRBJ2-5; perhaps TRBD2 as D (6 bases). Trimming took off 5 bases at V and 0 bases at J, with 7 bases between the two ends. Germline lookup yields CDR1 KGHSH and CDR2 LQKENI. The length of the CDR3 is 13 residues. The CDR3 protein is CASSAGHQETQYF. The CDR3 DNA reads as TGTGCCAGCTCAGCGGGGCACCAAGAGACCCAGTACTTC.

The genes are TRBV2 and TRBJ2-5; D may be TRBD2 (6 bases). Germline V gene lookup returns CDR1 SNHLY and CDR2 FYNNEI. V was cut by 6 bases and J by 3 bases, with 14 bases left in between. The length of the CDR3 is 14 residues. The CDR3 DNA follows: TGTGCCAGCAGCATGGAGGGGCGGAAAGAGACCCAGTACTTC. This codes for CASSMEGRKETQYF.

The chain links TRBV28 to TRBJ1-4, with 8 bases matching TRBD1. V shed 3 bases, J shed 4 bases, and the junction held 4 bases outside the gene matches. The CDR3 totals 15 residues. Germline assignment: CDR1 MDHEN and CDR2 SYDVKM. The CDR3 here is CASSLAGQGNEKLFF. The DNA of the CDR3 is TGTGCCAGCAGTTTGGCCGGACAGGGTAATGAAAAACTGTTTTTT.